This T cell receptor (beta chain) was captured by sequencing in a study of blood T cells in healthy people across ages. This clonotype turned up a few times. Total RNA was isolated from each sample in quantities of at least 6 micrograms. The CDR3 has 17 amino acids. Germline V gene lookup returns CDR1 SQVTM and CDR2 ANQGSEA. J was trimmed by 4 bases and V by 6 bases; bases with no gene match: 15. Then a second PCR, running roughly 6 to 11 cycles, was carried out with a sample-barcoded 5' primer and a J-beta primer mix. Via MiXCR, TCRdb re-called the 5' RACE reads, giving one row per CDR3 protein. The table shows about 1,000,000 distinct CDR3 sequences, with 35% to 50% occurring only once.

This receptor was taken from a woman between 55 and 75 years old in good health. The sequenced material came from blood. The rearrangement joins TRBV29-1 to TRBJ2-3, with 11 bases lining up with TRBD2. The CDR3 is CSVGGLAAPYSSDTQYF. The CDR3 DNA follows: TGCAGCGTGGGGGGACTAGCGGCCCCTTATTCTTCAGATACGCAGTATTTT.